The 4 T cell receptor beta chains given below trace back to one sample, sequenced in a study of beta chain features in type 1 diabetes. These TCRs' antigens remain unknown. Study findings and constraints: The study found moderately but significantly shorter TCRB CDR3s in all four CD4+ subsets of Type 1 diabetes patients.

Since all of the isolated RNA was reverse transcribed, expressed TCRB transcripts were what got sequenced. Here immunoSEQ multiplex PCR was the method, and the copy in TCRdb shows in-frame clones only, minus some. Here the sample spans around 250,000 clones, about 24% being singletons. Material: naive CD4+ T cells from blood. The receptors were gathered from a woman aged 25 to 39 with type 1 diabetes.

There are a few counts of this clone. The chain is built from TRBV11-2 and TRBJ1-5; TRBD1 aligns across 9 bases. V was clipped by 3 bases and J by 7 bases; unmatched bases: 4. Looked up from germline, CDR1 is SGHAT and CDR2 is FQNNGV. The CDR3 extends over 14 amino acids. CDR3 sequence reads: CASSLFGQGQPQHF. DNA of the CDR3: TGTGCCAGCAGCTTGTTTGGACAGGGGCAGCCCCAGCATTTT.

This chain joins TRBV19 and TRBJ2-7, with 7 bases that match TRBD1. CDR3 length: 13 amino acids. Trimming removed 6 bases from V and 6 bases from J; junction bases left unmatched: 8. Germline-derived CDR1 and CDR2 are LNHDA and SQIVND (reference sequence). CDR3 residues: CASSNTDRAEQYF. The CDR3 DNA sequence: TGTGCCAGTAGCAACACCGACAGGGCCGAGCAGTACTTC.

CDR3: CASSSGTSGRSSDTQYF. The CDR3 DNA sequence: TGTGCCAGCAGCTCCGGGACTAGCGGGAGGTCGTCAGATACGCAGTATTTT. The chain employs TRBV9 and TRBJ2-3; 15 positions agree with TRBD2. The J segment lost 4 bases and the V segment lost 4 bases, leaving 7 bases of the junction unmatched. The germline V gene has CDR1 SGDLS and CDR2 YYNGEE. This CDR3 region has 17 residues. The entire variable domain, with the rest obtained from reference TRBV9 and TRBJ2-3, is as follows: DSGVTQTPKHLITATGQRVTLRCSPRSGDLSVYWYQQSLDQGLQFLIQYYNGEERAKGNILERFSAQQFPDLHSELNLSSLELGDSALYFCASSSGTSGRSSDTQYFGPGTRLTVL.

A few counts support this clone. The chain has TRBV4-1 and TRBJ1-1; a possible D gene is TRBD1 (5 bases). Germline CDR1 reads MGHRA; CDR2 reads YSYEKL. CDR3 length: 11 amino acids. The ends were cut back, 5 bases at V and 10 bases at J, with 11 bases in the middle. The CDR3 loop is CASSSLQAAFF. For the CDR3, the DNA is TGCGCCAGCAGCTCTCTACAGGCAGCTTTCTTT.